The 5 T cell receptor beta chains listed next were all sequenced from one sample in a study of cytomegalovirus exposure and HLA in healthy donors. Amplification used 60 Vbeta primers and 13 Jbeta primers. The protocol was immunoSEQ multiplex PCR, while the TCRdb copy is restricted to in-frame clones and leaves out a portion. Recorded for this sample: 55,000 to 70,000 clones. The specimen was PBMCs. The receptors here all came from a female donor in good health and CMV-seropositive.

The chain recombines TRBV5-1 with TRBJ2-7; 9 bases map to TRBD1. The V segment lost 2 bases and the J segment 3 bases; nucleotides outside the gene matches: 6. The germline V gene encodes CDR1 SGHRS and CDR2 YFSETQ. The CDR3 loop spans 15 amino acids. The CDR3 coding sequence is TGCGCCAGCAGCTTAGGACAGGGGCTCATCTACGAGCAGTACTTC. It is translated as CASSLGQGLIYEQYF. Full variable domain (rest looked up from reference TRBV5-1 and TRBJ2-7): KAGVTQTPRYLIKTRGQQVTLSCSPISGHRSVSWYQQTPGQGLQFLFEYFSETQRNKGNFPGRFSGRQFSNSRSEMNVSTLELGDSALYLCASSLGQGLIYEQYFGPGTRLTVT.

The chain uses TRBV7-2 and TRBJ1-2, with D possibly TRBD1 on 6 matching bases. With 1 base removed from V and 4 bases from J, the gap between germline ends came to 13 bases. The CDR3 has 15 residues. Germline V lookup: CDR1 SGHTA, CDR2 FQGNSA. The CDR3 reads CASSLGGGNRYGYTF. The CDR3 DNA follows: TGTGCCAGCAGCTTAGGGGGGGGCAACCGCTATGGCTACACCTTC.

V gene TRBV10-3 combines with J gene TRBJ1-2, with D possibly being TRBD1 (5 bases). The CDR3 covers 15 residues. CDR1 and CDR2 (germline): ENHRY, SYGVKD. With 6 bases removed from V and 2 bases from J, the gap between germline ends came to 16 bases. Here the CDR3 reads CAISAALTANYGYTF. As DNA, the CDR3 is TGTGCCATCAGCGCTGCCCTGACAGCCAACTATGGCTACACCTTC.

This chain joins TRBV4-2 and TRBJ2-2; 7 nucleotides line up with TRBD1. CDR1 is LGHNA, CDR2 YNFKEQ, per germline. The V segment lost 5 bases and the J segment 3 bases; nucleotides outside the gene matches: 0. The CDR3 length is 13 residues. CDR3 nucleotides: TGTGCCAGCAGCGGGACAGACACCGGGGAGCTGTTTTTT. Encoded protein: CASSGTDTGELFF.

The chain carries TRBV4-1 and TRBJ2-3, with 10 bases lining up with TRBD2. Germline V lookup: CDR1 MGHRA, CDR2 YSYEKL. V lost 1 base to trimming and J lost 0 bases; unmatched junction nucleotides: 10. This CDR3 contains 19 residues. The CDR3, as DNA: TGCGCCAGCAGCCAAGCCCCTCCTAGCGGGAGAACTAGCACAGATACGCAGTATTTT. Its protein product is CASSQAPPSGRTSTDTQYF.